This T cell receptor (beta chain) originates from a study of blood T cell repertoires in COVID-19. At the level of the study: Nucleic acid was either cDNA or gDNA, and it came from T cells, B-cell-depleted T cells, or PBMCs.

With V trimmed by 4 bases and J by 11 bases, 12 bases remained unmatched. Germline V gene data show CDR1 as SGHTA and CDR2 as FQGNSA. This CDR3 spans 14 amino acids. Data came from immunoSEQ multiplex PCR; TCRdb stores just in-frame clones and leaves some out. The repertoire holds 250,000 to 350,000 clones, with 80% to 90% as singletons. Among Cohort 3 donors, those recovered had two negative PCRs, clearance, or symptom resolution. In its sample, this clone was seen once. The sequence was collected from a woman aged 18-35 years who had recovered from COVID-19. Sequenced input: PBMCs or T cells enriched from blood (not recorded which). The V and J genes are TRBV7-2 and TRBJ1-1; 8 nucleotides line up with TRBD1. This CDR3 is CASSYLMTGASAFF. CDR3 bases: TGTGCCAGCAGCTACCTTATGACAGGGGCTTCGGCTTTCTTT.